The 13 T cell receptor beta chains given below trace back to one sample, sequenced in a study of vaccination and CD4 T cells after COVID-19. Sequenced with the Oncomine TCR Beta short-read assay was DNA taken from cultured CD4+ T cells. A single record per CDR3 protein comes from TCRdb applying MiXCR to the PCR reads. The sample records 11,000 to 15,000 distinct CDR3 sequences, roughly 39% being singletons. Documented treatment: approximately 11-day PBMC culture with coronavirus spike peptide pools or control peptides (ViraFEST assay). Their antigen targets remain unknown. The sequenced sample consisted of CD4+ T cells from blood, cultured in vitro. These receptors were obtained from a human donor who had recovered from COVID-19.

V gene TRBV3-1 combines with J gene TRBJ2-3; D might be TRBD1 or TRBD2, each matching 5 bases. CDR1 LGHDT and CDR2 YNNKEL come from the germline V gene (reference sequence). With 2 bases removed from V and 4 bases from J, the gap between germline ends came to 10 bases. The CDR3 has 14 residues. CDR3 region: CASSQIGAPDTQYF. CDR3 nucleotides: TGTGCCAGCAGCCAAATCGGGGCGCCAGATACGCAGTATTTT.

The genes are TRBV19 and TRBJ2-2; D is undetermined. This CDR3 has 14 amino acids. The germline V and J ends were trimmed by 4 bases and 6 bases, with 12 bases remaining between them. The germline V gene encodes CDR1 LNHDA and CDR2 SQIVND (reference sequence). Here the CDR3 DNA reads TGTGCCAGTAGTACAAATAAGGGCGCCGGGGAGCTGTTTTTT. Amino acids: CASSTNKGAGELFF.

V gene TRBV19 combines with J gene TRBJ1-5; D remains ambiguous. Trimming took off 5 bases at V and 1 base at J, with 9 bases between the two ends. The CDR3 extends over 14 amino acids. Germline CDR1 LNHDA, CDR2 SQIVND (reference sequence). CDR3 loop: CASSRGKSNQPQHF. Here the CDR3 DNA reads TGTGCCAGTAGTCGAGGGAAGAGCAATCAGCCCCAGCATTTT. The full variable domain, in which reference TRBV19 and TRBJ1-5 provide the parts outside the CDR3, is DGGITQSPKYLFRKEGQNVTLSCEQNLNHDAMYWYRQDPGQGLRLIYYSQIVNDFQKGDIAEGYSVSREKKESFPLTVTSAQKNPTAFYLCASSRGKSNQPQHFGDGTRLSIL.

Only a few counts were recorded for this clonotype. V usage is TRBV11-2 and J usage is TRBJ1-5; D is undetermined. CDR3 length: 15 residues. The V end lost 8 bases, the J end lost 3 bases, and 17 bases lay between the germline ends. Germline assignment: CDR1 SGHAT and CDR2 FQNNGV. The CDR3, as DNA: TGTGCCAGCGCCCGATCCCGACTGCTCAATCAGCCCCAGCATTTT. This encodes CASARSRLLNQPQHF.

The gene calls are TRBV12-3 or TRBV12-4 and TRBJ2-1; 9 nucleotides align to TRBD1. The CDR3 covers 13 residues. V dropped 6 bases and J dropped 15; count of bases not matched to a gene: 12. CDR3: CASSLPHRGQLFF. Written as DNA, the CDR3 is TGTGCCAGCAGCCTCCCCCACAGGGGGCAGCTGTTCTTC.

The CDR3 coding sequence is TGCAGTGCCTGGAGAAATGGCTACACCTTC. Translated, it gives CSAWRNGYTF. This chain joins TRBV20-1 and TRBJ1-2; D is unresolved. Trimming stripped 6 bases from V and 6 bases from J, with 8 bases between. Germline assignment: CDR1 DFQATT and CDR2 SNEGSKA (reference sequence). There are 10 residues in the CDR3.

The chain carries TRBV2 and TRBJ1-1; D is perhaps TRBD1 (5 bases). Germline CDR1 and CDR2: SNHLY and FYNNEI. V gave up 6 bases and J gave up 3 bases, with 14 bases separating them. The CDR3 totals 14 residues. CDR3: CASSVQWGYTEAFF. The CDR3 region has the DNA TGTGCCAGCAGCGTACAGTGGGGGTACACTGAAGCTTTCTTT.

A few counts support this clonotype. The chain is built from TRBV10-3 and TRBJ1-6; D is uncertain. The CDR3 loop spans 16 amino acids. The ends were cut back, 0 bases at V and 14 bases at J, with 20 bases in the middle. CDR1 is ENHRY, CDR2 SYGVKD, per germline. In DNA, the CDR3 is TGTGCCATCAGTGAGTCGATTGCCGTCCCGGGTTCGTCCCTCCACTTT. This encodes CAISESIAVPGSSLHF.

A note on this clonotype: The junction shows a germline mismatch at one end, possibly a read error. This rearrangement joins TRBV5-6 to TRBJ2-7; D is possibly TRBD2 (6 bases). In germline, CDR1 is SGHDT, CDR2 YYEEEE. The CDR3 length is 13 residues. The DNA for the CDR3 is TGTGCCAGCAGCTTAGAAAAGGGCGGGGTTTCATGGTTC. Translation: CASSLEKGGVSWF.

This sequence joins TRBV7-9 and TRBJ2-7; D is perhaps TRBD1 (6 bases). The CDR3 runs 16 residues. The germline V gene has CDR1 SEHNR and CDR2 FQNEAQ (reference sequence). With 5 bases removed from V and 3 bases from J, the gap between germline ends came to 20 bases. This CDR3 reads CASSPRGGPDHYEQYF. CDR3 DNA sequence: TGTGCCAGCAGCCCCCGAGGGGGACCTGACCACTACGAGCAGTACTTC.

The chain employs TRBV20-1 and TRBJ2-3, with 10 positions matching TRBD1. Germline trimming cut 6 bases from V and 4 bases from J; bases unmatched to any gene: 10. This CDR3 spans 15 amino acids. Germline values: CDR1 DFQATT, CDR2 SNEGSKA (reference sequence). CDR3 loop: CSATPGQGRADTQYF. The CDR3 DNA reads TGCAGTGCCACTCCGGGACAGGGGAGGGCAGATACGCAGTATTTT.

The V gene is TRBV12-5, the J gene TRBJ1-6; D gene unclear. V was shortened by 7 bases and J by 7 bases, with 11 bases between the two germline ends. The length of the CDR3 is 13 residues. Looked up from germline, CDR1 is LGHNT and CDR2 is FRNRAP. For the CDR3, the DNA is TGTGCTAGTGCGGGAGCGACGAATTCACCCCTCCACTTT. Its protein is CASAGATNSPLHF.

V usage is TRBV15 and J usage is TRBJ2-1; no firm D call. Germline lookup yields CDR1 LNHNV and CDR2 YYDKDF (reference sequence). The CDR3 consists of 15 residues. The germline V and J ends were trimmed by 0 bases and 4 bases, with 10 bases remaining between them. For the CDR3, the DNA is TGTGCCACCAGCAGAGATCTAGGCAGTTACAATGAGCAGTTCTTC. Translating gives CATSRDLGSYNEQFF.